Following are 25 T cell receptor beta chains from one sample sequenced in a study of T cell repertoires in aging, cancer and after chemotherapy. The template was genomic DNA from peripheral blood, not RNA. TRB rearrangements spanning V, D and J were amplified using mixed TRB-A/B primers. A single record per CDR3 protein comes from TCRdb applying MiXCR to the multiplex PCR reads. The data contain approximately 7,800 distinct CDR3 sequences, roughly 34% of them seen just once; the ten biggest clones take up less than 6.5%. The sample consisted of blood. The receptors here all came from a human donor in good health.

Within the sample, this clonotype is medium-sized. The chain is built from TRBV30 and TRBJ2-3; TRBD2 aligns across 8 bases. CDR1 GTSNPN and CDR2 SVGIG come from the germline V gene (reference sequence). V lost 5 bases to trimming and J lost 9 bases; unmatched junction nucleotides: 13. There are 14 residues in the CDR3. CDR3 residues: CAWVTKAGAKTQYF. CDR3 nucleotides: TGTGCCTGGGTAACGAAAGCGGGAGCAAAGACGCAGTATTTT.

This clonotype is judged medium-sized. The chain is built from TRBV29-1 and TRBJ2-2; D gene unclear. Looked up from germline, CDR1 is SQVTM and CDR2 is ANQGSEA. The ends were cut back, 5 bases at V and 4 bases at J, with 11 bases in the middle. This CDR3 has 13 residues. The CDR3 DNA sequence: TGCAGCGTTCGACCGAGTGGCACCGGGGAGCTGTTTTTT. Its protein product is CSVRPSGTGELFF.

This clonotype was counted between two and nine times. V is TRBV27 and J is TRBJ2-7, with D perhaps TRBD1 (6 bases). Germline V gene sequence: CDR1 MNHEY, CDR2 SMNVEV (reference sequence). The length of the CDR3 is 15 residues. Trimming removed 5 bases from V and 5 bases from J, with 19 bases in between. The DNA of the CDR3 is TGTGCCAGCAGTCCAGCAGGGGTCTTCAGGCACGAGCAGTACTTC. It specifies CASSPAGVFRHEQYF.

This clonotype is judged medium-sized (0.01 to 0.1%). CDR3 nucleotide sequence: TGTGCCTGGAGTGTAGGGGGGGCCCAGTACTTC. Its protein is CAWSVGGAQYF. The chain is built from TRBV30 and TRBJ2-5; D possibly corresponds to TRBD2 (7 bases). Germline CDR1 and CDR2: GTSNPN and SVGIG (reference sequence). This CDR3 spans 11 amino acids. V shed 0 bases and J shed 9 bases, with 8 bases lying between them.

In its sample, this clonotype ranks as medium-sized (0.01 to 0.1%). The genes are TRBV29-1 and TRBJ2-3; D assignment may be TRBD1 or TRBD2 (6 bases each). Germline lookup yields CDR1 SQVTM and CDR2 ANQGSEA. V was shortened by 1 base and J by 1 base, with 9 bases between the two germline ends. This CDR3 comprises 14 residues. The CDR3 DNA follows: TGCAGCGTTGAAGCGGGGGCAGGCACAGATACGCAGTATTTT. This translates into CSVEAGAGTDTQYF.

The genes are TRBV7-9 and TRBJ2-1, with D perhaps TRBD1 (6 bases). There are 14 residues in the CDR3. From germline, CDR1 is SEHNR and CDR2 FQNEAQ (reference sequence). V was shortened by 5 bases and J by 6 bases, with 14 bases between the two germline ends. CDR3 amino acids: CASSIVGGGNEQFF. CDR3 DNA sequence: TGTGCCAGCAGCATCGTTGGGGGCGGCAATGAGCAGTTCTTC.

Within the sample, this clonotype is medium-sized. CDR3 in DNA: TGTGCCAGCAGTCGGGGTGGGGGGACCCGCCAAGAGACCCAGTACTTC. Its protein product is CASSRGGGTRQETQYF. The chain uses TRBV5-6 and TRBJ2-5; a weak D match, TRBD2 (6 bases). The V end was cut by 5 bases, the J end by 1 base, with 18 bases between. Germline V gives CDR1 SGHDT, CDR2 YYEEEE. The CDR3 is 16 amino acids. The variable domain in full, completed from reference TRBV5-6 and TRBJ2-5, reads DAGVTQSPTHLIKTRGQQVTLRCSPKSGHDTVSWYQQALGQGPQFIFQYYEEEERQRGNFPDRFSGHQFPNYSSELNVNALLLGDSALYLCASSRGGGTRQETQYFGPGTRLLVL.

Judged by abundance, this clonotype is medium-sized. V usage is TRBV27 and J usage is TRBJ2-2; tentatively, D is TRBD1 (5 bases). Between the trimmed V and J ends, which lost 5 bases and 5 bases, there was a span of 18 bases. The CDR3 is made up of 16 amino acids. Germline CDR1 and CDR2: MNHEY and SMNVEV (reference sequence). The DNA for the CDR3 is TGTGCCAGCAGTACAATTCCCGGGCAGGGTACCGGGGAGCTGTTTTTT. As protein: CASSTIPGQGTGELFF.

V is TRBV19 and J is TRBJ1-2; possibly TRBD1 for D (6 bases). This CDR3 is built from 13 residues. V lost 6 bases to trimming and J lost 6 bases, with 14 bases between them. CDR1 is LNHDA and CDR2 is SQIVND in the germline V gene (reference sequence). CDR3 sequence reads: CASSVTGYDGYTF. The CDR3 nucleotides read TGTGCCAGTAGCGTTACAGGGTACGATGGCTACACCTTC.

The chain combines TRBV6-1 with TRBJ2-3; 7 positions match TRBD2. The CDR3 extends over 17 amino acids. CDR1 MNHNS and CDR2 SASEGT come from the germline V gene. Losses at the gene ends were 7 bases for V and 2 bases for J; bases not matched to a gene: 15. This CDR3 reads CASTSPLGDYNTDTQYF. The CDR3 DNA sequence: TGTGCCAGCACCTCCCCCCTGGGGGACTATAACACAGATACGCAGTATTTT.

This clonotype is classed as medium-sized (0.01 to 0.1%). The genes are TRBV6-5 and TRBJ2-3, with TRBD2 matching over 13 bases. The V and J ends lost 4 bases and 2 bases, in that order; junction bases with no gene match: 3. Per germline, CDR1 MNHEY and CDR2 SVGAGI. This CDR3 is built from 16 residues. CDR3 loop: CASSSGTSGATDTQYF. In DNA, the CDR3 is TGTGCCAGCAGTTCCGGGACTAGCGGGGCCACAGATACGCAGTATTTT.

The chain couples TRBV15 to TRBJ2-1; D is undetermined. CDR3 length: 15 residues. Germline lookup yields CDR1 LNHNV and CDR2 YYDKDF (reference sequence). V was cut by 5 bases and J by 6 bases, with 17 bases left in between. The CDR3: CATSPRNNRANEQFF. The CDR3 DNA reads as TGTGCCACCAGCCCCAGAAATAATAGGGCCAATGAGCAGTTCTTC.

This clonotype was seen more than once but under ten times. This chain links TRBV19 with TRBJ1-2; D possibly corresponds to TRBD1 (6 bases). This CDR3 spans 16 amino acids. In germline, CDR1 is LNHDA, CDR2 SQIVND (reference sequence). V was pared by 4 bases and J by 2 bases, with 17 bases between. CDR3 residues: CASSTADRLLNYGYTF. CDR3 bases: TGTGCCAGTAGTACGGCAGACAGGCTCCTAAACTATGGCTACACCTTC.

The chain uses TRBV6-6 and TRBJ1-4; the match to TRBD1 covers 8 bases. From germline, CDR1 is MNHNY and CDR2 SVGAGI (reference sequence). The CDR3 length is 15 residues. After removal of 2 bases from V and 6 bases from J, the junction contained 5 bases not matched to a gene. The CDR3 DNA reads TGTGCCAGCAGTTACCCACAGGGGGGCGATGAAAAACTGTTTTTT. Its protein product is CASSYPQGGDEKLFF.

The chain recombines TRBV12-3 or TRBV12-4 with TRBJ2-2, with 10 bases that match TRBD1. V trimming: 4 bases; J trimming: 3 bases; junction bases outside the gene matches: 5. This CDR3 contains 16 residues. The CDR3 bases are TGTGCCAGCAGTTCGGGACAGGGGTGGGACACCGGGGAGCTGTTTTTT. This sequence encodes CASSSGQGWDTGELFF.

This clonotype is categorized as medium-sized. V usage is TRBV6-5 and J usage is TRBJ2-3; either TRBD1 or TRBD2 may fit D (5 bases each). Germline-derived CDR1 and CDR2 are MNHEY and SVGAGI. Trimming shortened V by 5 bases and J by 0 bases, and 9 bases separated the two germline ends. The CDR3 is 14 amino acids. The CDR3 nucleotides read TGTGCCAGCAGTGGGACCCTTAGCACAGATACGCAGTATTTT. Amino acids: CASSGTLSTDTQYF.

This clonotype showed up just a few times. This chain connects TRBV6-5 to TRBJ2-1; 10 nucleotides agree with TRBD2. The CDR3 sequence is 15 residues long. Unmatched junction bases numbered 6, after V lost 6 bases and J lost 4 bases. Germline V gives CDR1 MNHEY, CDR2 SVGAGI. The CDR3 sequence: CASSPSGGEYNEQFF. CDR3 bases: TGTGCCAGCAGCCCTAGCGGGGGAGAGTACAATGAGCAGTTCTTC.

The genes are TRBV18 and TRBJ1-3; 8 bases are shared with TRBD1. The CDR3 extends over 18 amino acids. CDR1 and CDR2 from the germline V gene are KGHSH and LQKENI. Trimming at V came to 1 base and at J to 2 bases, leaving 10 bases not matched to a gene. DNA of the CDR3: TGTGCCAGCTCACCACGGGCGCAGGGGGCTTATGCTGGAAACACCATATATTTT. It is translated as CASSPRAQGAYAGNTIYF.

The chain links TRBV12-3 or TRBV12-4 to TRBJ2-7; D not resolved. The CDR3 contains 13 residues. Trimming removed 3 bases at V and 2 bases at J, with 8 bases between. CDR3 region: CASSFTAPYEQYF. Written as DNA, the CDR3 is TGTGCCAGCAGTTTTACCGCTCCCTACGAGCAGTACTTC.

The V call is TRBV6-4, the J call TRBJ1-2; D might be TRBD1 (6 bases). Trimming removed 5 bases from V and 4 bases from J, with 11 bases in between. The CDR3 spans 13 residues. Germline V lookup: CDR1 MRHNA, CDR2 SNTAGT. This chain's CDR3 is CASSTRGIYGYTF. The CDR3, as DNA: TGTGCCAGCAGTACCAGGGGTATCTATGGCTACACCTTC.

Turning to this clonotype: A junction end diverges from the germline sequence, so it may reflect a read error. CDR3 sequence reads: CASSLTGLPYEQYF. The CDR3 DNA reads as TGCGCCAGCAGCTTAACAGGGTTGCCCTACGAGCAGTACTTC. The rearrangement joins TRBV5-6 to TRBJ2-7; TRBD1 is a possible D gene (6 bases). The CDR3 contains 14 residues. The germline gives CDR1 SGHDT, CDR2 YYEEEE.

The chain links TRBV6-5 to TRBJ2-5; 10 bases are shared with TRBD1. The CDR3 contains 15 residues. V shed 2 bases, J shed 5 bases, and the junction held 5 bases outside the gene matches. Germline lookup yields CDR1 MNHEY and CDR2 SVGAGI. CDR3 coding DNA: TGTGCCAGCAGTTACCGGACAGGGGGTCAGGAGACCCAGTACTTC. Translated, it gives CASSYRTGGQETQYF.

The chain's CDR3 is CASSLGHTALGYTF. Here the CDR3 DNA reads TGCGCCAGCAGCCTGGGACATACCGCTCTGGGCTACACCTTC. The chain employs TRBV5-1 and TRBJ1-2; D is perhaps TRBD1 (6 bases). The CDR3 has 14 amino acids. V was cut by 4 bases and J by 8 bases, with 18 bases left in between. Germline values: CDR1 SGHRS, CDR2 YFSETQ.

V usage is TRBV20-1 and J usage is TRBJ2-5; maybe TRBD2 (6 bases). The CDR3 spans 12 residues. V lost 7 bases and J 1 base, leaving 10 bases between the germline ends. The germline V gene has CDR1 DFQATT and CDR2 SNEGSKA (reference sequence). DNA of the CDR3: TGCAGTGTACCTAGCGTCCAAGAGACCCAGTACTTC. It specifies CSVPSVQETQYF.

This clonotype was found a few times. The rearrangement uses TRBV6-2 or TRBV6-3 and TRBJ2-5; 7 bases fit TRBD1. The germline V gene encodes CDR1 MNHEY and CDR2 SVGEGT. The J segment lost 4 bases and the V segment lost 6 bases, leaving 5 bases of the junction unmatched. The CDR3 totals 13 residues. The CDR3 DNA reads TGTGCCAGCAGCGACAGGGCGAGAGAGACCCAGTACTTC. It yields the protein CASSDRARETQYF.